This T cell receptor (beta chain) originates from a study of cytomegalovirus exposure and HLA in healthy donors. Some clones are missing from TCRdb's copy, which holds only in-frame ones; the method was immunoSEQ multiplex PCR. This sample has hundreds of thousands of clones, with over 80% found just once. There are 17 residues in the CDR3. The junction had 9 bases not matched to a gene; V was cut back by 4 bases and J by 0 bases. Per germline, CDR1 SNHLY and CDR2 FYNNEI. Material for sequencing was PBMCs. The origin of this receptor is a woman in her twenties or thirties in good health and CMV-seropositive. The chain carries TRBV2 and TRBJ2-1; the match to TRBD2 covers 7 bases. For the CDR3, the DNA is TGTGCCAGCAGTGCCCATACCCTAGCGGCCTCCTACAATGAGCAGTTCTTC. Residues: CASSAHTLAASYNEQFF.